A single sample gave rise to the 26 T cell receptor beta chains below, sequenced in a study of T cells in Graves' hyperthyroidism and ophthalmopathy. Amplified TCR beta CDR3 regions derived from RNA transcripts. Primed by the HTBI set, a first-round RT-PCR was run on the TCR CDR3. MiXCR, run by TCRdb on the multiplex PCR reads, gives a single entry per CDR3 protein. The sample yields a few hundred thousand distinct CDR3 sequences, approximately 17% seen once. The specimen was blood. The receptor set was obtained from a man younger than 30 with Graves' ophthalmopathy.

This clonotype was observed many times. The CDR3 spells CASSLRDRDQETQYF. Written as DNA, the CDR3 is TGTGCCAGCAGTTTACGGGACAGGGACCAAGAGACCCAGTACTTC. This rearrangement joins TRBV28 to TRBJ2-5, with 9 bases that match TRBD1. The germline V gene has CDR1 MDHEN and CDR2 SYDVKM. The CDR3 totals 15 residues. Unmatched junction bases numbered 1, after V lost 2 bases and J lost 0 bases.

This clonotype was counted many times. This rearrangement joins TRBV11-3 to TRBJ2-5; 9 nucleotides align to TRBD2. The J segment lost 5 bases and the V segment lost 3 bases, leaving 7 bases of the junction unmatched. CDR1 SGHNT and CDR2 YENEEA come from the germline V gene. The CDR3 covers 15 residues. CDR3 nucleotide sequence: TGTGCCAGCAGCTTTGGCGGGGGGGCCCAGGAGACCCAGTACTTC. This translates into CASSFGGGAQETQYF.

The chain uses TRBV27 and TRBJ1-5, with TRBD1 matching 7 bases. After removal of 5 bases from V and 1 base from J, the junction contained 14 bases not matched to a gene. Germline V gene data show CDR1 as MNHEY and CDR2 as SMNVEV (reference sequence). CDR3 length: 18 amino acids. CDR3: CASSPTTGMAGSNQPQHF. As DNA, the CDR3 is TGTGCCAGCAGTCCAACGACAGGGATGGCGGGAAGCAATCAGCCCCAGCATTTT.

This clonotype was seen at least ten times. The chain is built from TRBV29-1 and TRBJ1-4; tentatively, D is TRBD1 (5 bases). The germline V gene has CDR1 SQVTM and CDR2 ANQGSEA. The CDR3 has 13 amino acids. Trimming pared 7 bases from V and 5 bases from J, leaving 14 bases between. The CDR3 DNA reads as TGCAGCGCCCAAAGGCAGGGCAATGAAAAACTGTTTTTT. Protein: CSAQRQGNEKLFF. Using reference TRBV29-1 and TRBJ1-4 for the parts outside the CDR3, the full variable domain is SAVISQKPSRDICQRGTSLTIQCQVDSQVTMMFWYRQQPGQSLTLIATANQGSEATYESGFVIDKFPISRPNLTFSTLTVSNMSPEDSSIYLCSAQRQGNEKLFFGSGTQLSVL.

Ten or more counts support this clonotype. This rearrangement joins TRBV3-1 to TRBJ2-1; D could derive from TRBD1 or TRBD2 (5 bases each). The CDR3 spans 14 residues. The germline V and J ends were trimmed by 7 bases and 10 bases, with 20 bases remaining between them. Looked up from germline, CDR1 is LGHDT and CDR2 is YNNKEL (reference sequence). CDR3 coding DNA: TGTGCCAGCAATCGGGGCCAGCGGAATGAGGAGCAGTTCTTC. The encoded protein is CASNRGQRNEEQFF.

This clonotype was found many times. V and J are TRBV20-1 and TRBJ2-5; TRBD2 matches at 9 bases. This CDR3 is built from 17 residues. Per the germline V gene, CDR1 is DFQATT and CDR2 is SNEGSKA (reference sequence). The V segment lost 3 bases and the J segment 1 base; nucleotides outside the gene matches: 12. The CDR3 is CSARSGVAGVLQETQYF. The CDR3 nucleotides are TGCAGTGCTAGGTCCGGGGTAGCGGGGGTCCTCCAAGAGACCCAGTACTTC.

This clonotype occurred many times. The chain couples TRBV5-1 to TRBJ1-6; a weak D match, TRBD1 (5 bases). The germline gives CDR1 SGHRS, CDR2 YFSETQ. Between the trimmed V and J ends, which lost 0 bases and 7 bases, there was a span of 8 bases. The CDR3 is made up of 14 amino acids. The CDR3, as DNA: TGCGCCAGCAGCTTGGAAGGGACCAATTCACCCCTCCACTTT. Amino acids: CASSLEGTNSPLHF.

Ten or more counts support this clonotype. The CDR3 nucleotides are TGTGCCAGCAGTTACTCAACAACGGGGGACTACGAGCAGTACTTC. It encodes CASSYSTTGDYEQYF. The chain links TRBV6-6 to TRBJ2-7; a possible D gene is TRBD2 (6 bases). This CDR3 comprises 15 residues. Deletions cut 0 bases from V and 3 bases from J, with 12 bases between. The germline gives CDR1 MNHNY, CDR2 SVGAGI (reference sequence).

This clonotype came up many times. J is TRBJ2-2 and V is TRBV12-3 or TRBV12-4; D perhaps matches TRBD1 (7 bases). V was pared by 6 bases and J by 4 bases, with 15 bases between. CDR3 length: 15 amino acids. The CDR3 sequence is CASRRRGRGTGELFF. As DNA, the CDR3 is TGTGCCAGCAGGCGGAGGGGGCGTGGCACCGGGGAGCTGTTTTTT.

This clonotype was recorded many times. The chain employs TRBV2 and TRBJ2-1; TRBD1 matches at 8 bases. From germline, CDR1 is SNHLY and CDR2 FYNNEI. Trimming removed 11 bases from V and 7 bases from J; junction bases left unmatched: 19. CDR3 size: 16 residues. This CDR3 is CAGKGFRQGAINEQFF. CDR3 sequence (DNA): TGTGCCGGCAAAGGGTTTAGGCAGGGGGCTATAAATGAGCAGTTCTTC.

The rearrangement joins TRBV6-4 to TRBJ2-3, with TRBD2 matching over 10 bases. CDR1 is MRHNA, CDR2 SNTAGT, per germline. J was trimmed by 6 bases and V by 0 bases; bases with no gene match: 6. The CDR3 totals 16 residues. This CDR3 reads CASSDSVSGGSDTQYF. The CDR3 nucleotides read TGTGCCAGCAGTGACTCAGTTAGCGGGGGGTCGGATACGCAGTATTTT.

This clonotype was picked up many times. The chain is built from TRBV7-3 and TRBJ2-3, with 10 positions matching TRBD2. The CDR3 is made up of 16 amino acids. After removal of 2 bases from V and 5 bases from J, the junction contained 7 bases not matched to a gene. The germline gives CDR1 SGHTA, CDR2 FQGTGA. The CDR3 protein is CASSLLSGREGDTQYF. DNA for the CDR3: TGTGCCAGCAGCTTATTAAGCGGGAGGGAGGGAGATACGCAGTATTTT.

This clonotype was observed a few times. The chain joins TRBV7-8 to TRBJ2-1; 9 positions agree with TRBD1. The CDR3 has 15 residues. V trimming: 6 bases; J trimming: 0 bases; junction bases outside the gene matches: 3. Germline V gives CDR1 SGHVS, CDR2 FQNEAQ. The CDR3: CASRLTGGSYNEQFF. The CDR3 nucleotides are TGTGCCAGCAGGTTGACAGGGGGCTCCTACAATGAGCAGTTCTTC.

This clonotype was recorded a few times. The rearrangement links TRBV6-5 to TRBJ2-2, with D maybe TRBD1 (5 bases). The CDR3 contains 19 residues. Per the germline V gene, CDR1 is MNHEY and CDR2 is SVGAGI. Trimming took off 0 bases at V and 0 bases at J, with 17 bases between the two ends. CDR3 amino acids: CASSYSNSPDTTNTGELFF. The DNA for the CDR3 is TGTGCCAGCAGTTACTCGAATTCACCGGACACTACGAACACCGGGGAGCTGTTTTTT.

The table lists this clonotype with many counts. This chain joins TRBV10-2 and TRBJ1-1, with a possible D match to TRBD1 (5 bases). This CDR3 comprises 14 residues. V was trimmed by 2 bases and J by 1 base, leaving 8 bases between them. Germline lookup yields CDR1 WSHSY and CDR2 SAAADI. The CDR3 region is CASSEVGGNTEAFF. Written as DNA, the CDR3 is TGCGCCAGCAGTGAGGTCGGGGGGAACACTGAAGCTTTCTTT.

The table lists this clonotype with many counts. Here the CDR3 reads CASSLTSGGIETQYF. In DNA form, the CDR3 reads TGTGCCAGCAGTTTGACTAGCGGGGGAATCGAGACCCAGTACTTC. V gene TRBV27 combines with J gene TRBJ2-5, with TRBD2 matching 12 bases. The CDR3 covers 15 residues. Germline CDR1 and CDR2: MNHEY and SMNVEV (reference sequence). J gave up 5 bases and V 3 bases, and 4 bases lay outside the gene matches.

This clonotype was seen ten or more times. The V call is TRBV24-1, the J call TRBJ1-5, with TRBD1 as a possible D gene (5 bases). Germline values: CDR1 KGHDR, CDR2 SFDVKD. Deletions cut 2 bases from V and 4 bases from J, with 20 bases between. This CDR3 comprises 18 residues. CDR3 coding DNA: TGTGCCACCAGTGATTCGGGGCCGGGGCAGTTCAATAATCAGCCCCAGCATTTT. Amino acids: CATSDSGPGQFNNQPQHF.

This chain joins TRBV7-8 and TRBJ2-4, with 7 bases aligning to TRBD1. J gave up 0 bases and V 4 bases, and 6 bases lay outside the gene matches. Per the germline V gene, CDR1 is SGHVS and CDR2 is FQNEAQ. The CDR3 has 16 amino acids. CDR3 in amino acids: CASSSDRALAKNIQYF. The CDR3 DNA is TGTGCCAGCAGCTCCGACAGGGCCCTAGCCAAAAACATTCAGTACTTC.

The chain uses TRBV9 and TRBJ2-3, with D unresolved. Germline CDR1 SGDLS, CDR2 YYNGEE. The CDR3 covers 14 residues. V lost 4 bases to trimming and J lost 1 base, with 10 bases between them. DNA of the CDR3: TGTGCCAGCAGCTCTCTAGAGGGCACAGATACGCAGTATTTT. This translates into CASSSLEGTDTQYF. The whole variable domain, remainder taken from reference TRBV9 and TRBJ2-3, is DSGVTQTPKHLITATGQRVTLRCSPRSGDLSVYWYQQSLDQGLQFLIQYYNGEERAKGNILERFSAQQFPDLHSELNLSSLELGDSALYFCASSSLEGTDTQYFGPGTRLTVL.

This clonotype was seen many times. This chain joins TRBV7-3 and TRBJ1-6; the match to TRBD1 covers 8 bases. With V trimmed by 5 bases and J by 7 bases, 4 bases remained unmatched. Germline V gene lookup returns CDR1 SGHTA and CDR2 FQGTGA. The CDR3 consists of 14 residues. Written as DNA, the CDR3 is TGTGCCAGCAGCCGGGGACAGGAGAATTCACCCCTCCACTTT. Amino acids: CASSRGQENSPLHF.

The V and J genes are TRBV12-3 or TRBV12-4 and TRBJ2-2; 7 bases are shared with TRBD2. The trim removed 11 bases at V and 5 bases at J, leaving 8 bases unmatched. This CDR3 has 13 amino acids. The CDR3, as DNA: TGTGCCGGGGGGGGGGGGGGTACCGGGGAGCTGTTTTTT. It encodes CAGGGGGTGELFF.

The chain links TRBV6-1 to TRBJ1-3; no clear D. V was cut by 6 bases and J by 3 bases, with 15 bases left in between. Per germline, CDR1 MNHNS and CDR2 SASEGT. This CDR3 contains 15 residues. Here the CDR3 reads CASSQENGSGNTIYF. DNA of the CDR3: TGTGCCAGCAGCCAGGAGAATGGGAGTGGAAACACCATATATTTT.

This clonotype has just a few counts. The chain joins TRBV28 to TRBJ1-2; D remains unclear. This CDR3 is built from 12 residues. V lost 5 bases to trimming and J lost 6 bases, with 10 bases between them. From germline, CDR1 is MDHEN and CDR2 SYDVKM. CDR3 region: CASSTLTHGYTF. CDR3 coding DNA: TGTGCCAGCAGTACCCTAACGCATGGCTACACCTTC.

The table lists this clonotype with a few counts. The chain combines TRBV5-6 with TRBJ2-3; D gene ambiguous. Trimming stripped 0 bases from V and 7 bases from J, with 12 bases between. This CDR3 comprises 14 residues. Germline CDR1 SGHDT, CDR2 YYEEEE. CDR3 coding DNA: TGTGCCAGCAGCTTGGCGGACCTAGAACATACGCAGTATTTT. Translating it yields CASSLADLEHTQYF.

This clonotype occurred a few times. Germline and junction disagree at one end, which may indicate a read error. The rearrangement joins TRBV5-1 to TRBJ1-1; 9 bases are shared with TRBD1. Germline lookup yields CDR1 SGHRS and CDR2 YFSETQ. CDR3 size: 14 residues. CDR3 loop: CASSKQGAIPEAFF. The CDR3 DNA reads TGTGCCAGCAGCAAACAGGGGGCCATCCCGGAGGCTTTCTTT.

CDR3 residues: CASSGSGGYMETQYF. Written as DNA, the CDR3 is TGCGCCAGCAGCGGTAGCGGGGGATATATGGAGACCCAGTACTTC. This chain uses TRBV5-1 with TRBJ2-5; 9 nucleotides match TRBD2. V was pared by 4 bases and J by 5 bases, with 9 bases of the junction left unmatched. The CDR3 contains 15 residues. Looked up from germline, CDR1 is SGHRS and CDR2 is YFSETQ. The full variable domain, rest sourced from reference TRBV5-1 and TRBJ2-5, is KAGVTQTPRYLIKTRGQQVTLSCSPISGHRSVSWYQQTPGQGLQFLFEYFSETQRNKGNFPGRFSGRQFSNSRSEMNVSTLELGDSALYLCASSGSGGYMETQYFGPGTRLLVL.